A selection of T cell receptor beta chains follows, all from one sample in a study of blood T cell repertoires in COVID-19. The data were produced by immunoSEQ multiplex PCR, yet TCRdb's version contains in-frame clones alone and is incomplete. The sample has fewer than 250,000 clones, 82% seen once. Sequenced input: peripheral blood. The receptors were gathered from a woman in her 70s with acute or convalescent COVID-19. Each CDR3 is given with its conserved first and last residue. A D gene is named only where the DNA matches it firmly. Size values are once, few and many counts, or a class for expanded clones, and some rows have none.

CDR3 DNA	CDR3 protein	D gene	J gene	clone size	V gene
TGTGCCAGCTCACCAGGGGGACTAGGCAACTATGGCTACACCTTC	CASSPGGLGNYGYTF	-	TRBJ1-2	-	TRBV18
TGCAGCGCCTCTATGCACAATGAGCAGTTCTTC	CSASMHNEQFF	-	TRBJ2-1	-	TRBV29-1
TGTGCCAGCAGTTTATTGAGGATAGAAGTGAGCACGCAGTATTTT	CASSLLRIEVSTQYF	-	TRBJ2-3	-	TRBV28
TGTGCCAGCAAATTAGGGACTAGCGGGGGTACGAACACCGGGGAGCTGTTTTTT	CASKLGTSGGTNTGELFF	TRBD2	TRBJ2-2	-	TRBV7-2
TGTGCCAGCAGCCACAGGACAGGTGGAGACACCATATATTTT	CASSHRTGGDTIYF	TRBD1	TRBJ1-3	-	TRBV3-1/TRBV3-2
TGCGCCAGCAGTATTGACAGCCTGAACACTGAAGCTTTCTTT	CASSIDSLNTEAFF	-	TRBJ1-1	-	TRBV5-1
TGTGCCAGCTCACGGGAGGGTCGCTCTGGGGCCAACGTCCTGACTTTC	CASSREGRSGANVLTF	TRBD2	TRBJ2-6	-	TRBV18
TGTGCCATCAGTGGTGGACTAGCGGACAATGAGCAGTTCTTC	CAISGGLADNEQFF	TRBD2	TRBJ2-1	-	TRBV10-3
TGCGCCAGCAGCTTGGCCGGGGATGGAGGCTACACCTTC	CASSLAGDGGYTF	-	TRBJ1-2	-	TRBV5-1
TGCGCCAGCAGGAGGGGACAGGGCTATGGCTACACCTTC	CASRRGQGYGYTF	TRBD1	TRBJ1-2	-	TRBV10-2
TGTGCCTGGAGGGGGGGGCCGGGACAGCCCCAGCATTTT	CAWRGGPGQPQHF	-	TRBJ1-5	-	TRBV30
TGTGCCAGCAGCTTAGCGCTAGCGGCTTCCTACAATGAGCAGTTCTTC	CASSLALAASYNEQFF	TRBD2	TRBJ2-1	once	TRBV7-2
TGTGCCAGCAGCCAAGATCTGGGACTAGCTGCTCCAGATACGCAGTATTTT	CASSQDLGLAAPDTQYF	TRBD2	TRBJ2-3	-	TRBV4-2
TGCGCCAGCAGCTTTGCGCAGGCCAGCTCTGGAAACACCATATATTTT	CASSFAQASSGNTIYF	-	TRBJ1-3	-	TRBV5-1
TGTGCCAGCAGTTTAAGTCCTCCCGGAGGGATGAACACTGAAGCTTTCTTT	CASSLSPPGGMNTEAFF	-	TRBJ1-1	-	TRBV28
TGCGCCAGCAGCTTGAGGACAGGGGTGGGTACATCTAGCACAGATACGCAGTATTTT	CASSLRTGVGTSSTDTQYF	TRBD1	TRBJ2-3	-	TRBV5-1
TGCGCCAGCAGTGTTGGAGGAGGAATGAGAAACACCATATATTTT	CASSVGGGMRNTIYF	-	TRBJ1-3	-	TRBV10-2
TGTGCCAGCAGCCAAGATGTGGTGAGGGGGCGGGAGCAGTACTTC	CASSQDVVRGREQYF	TRBD1	TRBJ2-7	-	TRBV3-1/TRBV3-2
TGTGCCAGCAGGGGACAGGAAGGTGAAAAACTGTTTTTT	CASRGQEGEKLFF	TRBD1	TRBJ1-4	-	TRBV5-4
TGTGCCAGCAGCCTAAGACAGGAAGATGGCTACACCTTC	CASSLRQEDGYTF	-	TRBJ1-2	-	TRBV2
TGTGCCAGCAGCGTAGGAGGGACTAATGAAAAACTGTTTTTT	CASSVGGTNEKLFF	-	TRBJ1-4	-	TRBV9
TGTGCCAGCAGCTTAGGAGTGGGGGGCTATGGCTACACCTTC	CASSLGVGGYGYTF	-	TRBJ1-2	-	TRBV7-8
TGTGCCAGCAGCCAAGATTTAGCGGAAAATGAGCAGTTCTTC	CASSQDLAENEQFF	-	TRBJ2-1	-	TRBV4-2
TGTGCCAGCAGCCAAGTCGGGGGAAACACCGGGGAGCTGTTTTTT	CASSQVGGNTGELFF	-	TRBJ2-2	-	TRBV3-1/TRBV3-2
TGTGCCAGCTCCTCAACCGGGACACTCTCCTACGAGCAGTACTTC	CASSSTGTLSYEQYF	-	TRBJ2-7	-	TRBV6-6
TGTGCCAGCAGCTTGGGACAGGGGACTATCTATGGCTACACCTTC	CASSLGQGTIYGYTF	TRBD1	TRBJ1-2	-	TRBV5-4
TGTGCCAGCAGTTTTACAGGCTGGGGCACCTACGAGCAGTACTTC	CASSFTGWGTYEQYF	-	TRBJ2-7	-	TRBV6-2/TRBV6-3
TGTGCCAGCAGCCAGAGGGAACTAGGGGAAAAACTGTTTTTT	CASSQRELGEKLFF	-	TRBJ1-4	-	TRBV4-2
TGTGCCAACTCCCGGGACAGGGGGACTGAAGCTTTCTTT	CANSRDRGTEAFF	TRBD1	TRBJ1-1	-	TRBV2
TGCAGCGTTGATCATACAGATACGCAGTATTTT	CSVDHTDTQYF	-	TRBJ2-3	-	TRBV29-1
TGTGCCAGCACCCAAGCCGGGACAGCTCCCTACGAGCAGTACTTC	CASTQAGTAPYEQYF	TRBD1	TRBJ2-7	few	TRBV6-5
TGTGCCAGCAGTTACTACAGGGACAATCAGCCCCAGCATTTT	CASSYYRDNQPQHF	-	TRBJ1-5	-	TRBV6-2/TRBV6-3
TGTGCCACTCGCGAGGGACAGGGTTCCTACGAGCAGTACTTC	CATREGQGSYEQYF	TRBD1	TRBJ2-7	-	TRBV19
TGCGCCAGCAGGAGGTCCGGACAGGGGGCTTTTTCTGGGGCCAACGTCCTGACTTTC	CASRRSGQGAFSGANVLTF	TRBD1	TRBJ2-6	once	TRBV5-1
TGTGCCATCGGGAGGGATGGAACTGAAGCTTTCTTT	CAIGRDGTEAFF	-	TRBJ1-1	-	TRBV10-3
TGTGCCAGCAGGGACGGGACTTCGGGAGGCGAGCAGTACTTC	CASRDGTSGGEQYF	TRBD2	TRBJ2-7	-	TRBV27
TGTGCCAGCAGCCCCGCAGGGGGCACAGATACGCAGTATTTT	CASSPAGGTDTQYF	-	TRBJ2-3	-	TRBV11-2
TGTGCCAGTAGTGCAACAGGGATGCGTAATTCACCCCTCCACTTT	CASSATGMRNSPLHF	-	TRBJ1-6	-	TRBV19
TGTGCCACTACCTCGGGGAACCCGCATGACGAGCAGTACTTC	CATTSGNPHDEQYF	-	TRBJ2-7	-	TRBV5-6
TGTGCCAGCAGCGCGGCCGGCGGGGGCTACACCTTC	CASSAAGGGYTF	-	TRBJ1-2	-	TRBV6-5
TGCGCCAGCAGCTTGGGGGCTGGCGGGGGGAGTAGTGAGCAGTTCTTC	CASSLGAGGGSSEQFF	TRBD2	TRBJ2-1	-	TRBV5-1
TGTGCCAGCAACAGCGGGGGGTCGGGAGGGGAGCAGTTCTTC	CASNSGGSGGEQFF	TRBD2	TRBJ2-1	-	TRBV6-5
TGTGCCAGTAGTCCGGGACAGTTTAGGGCTAGCAATCAGCCCCAGCATTTT	CASSPGQFRASNQPQHF	TRBD1	TRBJ1-5	-	TRBV19
TGCAGCGTTGACCGTCCCTTGAACACTGAAGCTTTCTTT	CSVDRPLNTEAFF	-	TRBJ1-1	-	TRBV29-1
TGTGCCAGCAGTTTTGGGCAGGGGGGCCCGAATGAAAAACTGTTTTTT	CASSFGQGGPNEKLFF	TRBD1	TRBJ1-4	-	TRBV28
TGTGCCAGCAGTGAGGACAGGGTTAACACCGGGGAGCTGTTTTTT	CASSEDRVNTGELFF	TRBD1	TRBJ2-2	-	TRBV2
TGTGCCAGCAGTCGGACAGGTAACACTGAAGCTTTCTTT	CASSRTGNTEAFF	TRBD1	TRBJ1-1	-	TRBV12-3/TRBV12-4
TGTGCCAGCAGTTTATCCTACCAGCAGTTCTTC	CASSLSYQQFF	-	TRBJ2-1	few	TRBV28